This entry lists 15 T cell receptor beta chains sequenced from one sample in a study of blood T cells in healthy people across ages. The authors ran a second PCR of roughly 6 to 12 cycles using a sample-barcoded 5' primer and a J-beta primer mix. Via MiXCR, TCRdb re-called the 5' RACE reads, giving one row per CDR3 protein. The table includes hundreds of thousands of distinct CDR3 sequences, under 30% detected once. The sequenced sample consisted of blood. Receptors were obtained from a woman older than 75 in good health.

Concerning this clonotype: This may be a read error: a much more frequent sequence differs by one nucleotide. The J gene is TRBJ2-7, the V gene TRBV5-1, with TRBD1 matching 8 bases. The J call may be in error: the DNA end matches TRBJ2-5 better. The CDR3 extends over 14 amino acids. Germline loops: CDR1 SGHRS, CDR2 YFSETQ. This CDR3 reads CASSVEAGGRTQYF. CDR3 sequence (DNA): TGCGCCAGCAGCGTGGAAGCAGGGGGCAGGACCCAGTACTTC.

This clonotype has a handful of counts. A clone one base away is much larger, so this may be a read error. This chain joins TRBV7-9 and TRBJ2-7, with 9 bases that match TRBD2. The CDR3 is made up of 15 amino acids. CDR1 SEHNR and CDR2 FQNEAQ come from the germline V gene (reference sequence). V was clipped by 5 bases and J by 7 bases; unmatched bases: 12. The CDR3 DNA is TGTGCCAGCAGCAGATCGACTAGCGGTTACAATGAGCAGTACTTC. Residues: CASSRSTSGYNEQYF.

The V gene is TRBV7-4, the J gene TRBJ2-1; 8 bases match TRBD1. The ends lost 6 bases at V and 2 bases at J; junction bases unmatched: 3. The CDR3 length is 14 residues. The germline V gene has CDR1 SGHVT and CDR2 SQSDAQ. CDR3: CASRQGGTYNEQFF. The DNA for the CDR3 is TGTGCCAGCAGACAGGGGGGAACCTACAATGAGCAGTTCTTC. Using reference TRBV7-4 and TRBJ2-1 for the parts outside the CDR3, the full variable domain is GAGVSQSPRYKVAKRGRDVALRCDSISGHVTLYWYRQTLGQGSEVLTYSQSDAQRDKSGRPSGRFSAERPERSVSTLKIQRTEQGDSAVYLCASRQGGTYNEQFFGPGTRLTVL.

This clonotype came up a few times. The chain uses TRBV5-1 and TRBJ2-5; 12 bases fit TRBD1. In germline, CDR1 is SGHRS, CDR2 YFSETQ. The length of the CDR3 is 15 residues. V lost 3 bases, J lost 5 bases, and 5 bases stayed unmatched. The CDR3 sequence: CASSSGTGGAETQYF. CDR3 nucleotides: TGCGCCAGCAGCTCCGGGACAGGGGGCGCCGAGACCCAGTACTTC.

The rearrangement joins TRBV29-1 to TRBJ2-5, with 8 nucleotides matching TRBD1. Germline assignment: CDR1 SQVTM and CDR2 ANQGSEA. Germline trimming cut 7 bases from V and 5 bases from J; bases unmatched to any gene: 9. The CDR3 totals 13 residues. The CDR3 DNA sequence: TGCAGCGGGGCTCAGGGGGCCGGGGAGACCCAGTACTTC. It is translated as CSGAQGAGETQYF.

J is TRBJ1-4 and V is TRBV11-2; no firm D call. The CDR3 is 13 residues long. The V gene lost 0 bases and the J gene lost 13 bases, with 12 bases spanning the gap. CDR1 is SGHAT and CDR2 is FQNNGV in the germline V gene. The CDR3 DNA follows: TGTGCCAGCAGCTTAGATTTGGTCAGTGGACTGTTTTTT. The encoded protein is CASSLDLVSGLFF.

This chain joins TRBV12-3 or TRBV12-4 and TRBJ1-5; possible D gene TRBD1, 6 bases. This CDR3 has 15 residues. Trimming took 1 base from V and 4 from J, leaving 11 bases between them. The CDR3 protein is CASSLVGTQNQPQHF. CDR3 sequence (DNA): TGTGCCAGCAGTTTAGTCGGGACACAAAATCAGCCCCAGCATTTT.

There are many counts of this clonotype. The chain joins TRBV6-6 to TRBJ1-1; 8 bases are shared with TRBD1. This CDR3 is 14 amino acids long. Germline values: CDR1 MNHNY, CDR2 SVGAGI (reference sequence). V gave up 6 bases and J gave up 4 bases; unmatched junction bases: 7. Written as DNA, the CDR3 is TGTGCCAGCAGACCGGACAGGGTGGCCACTGAAGCTTTCTTT. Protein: CASRPDRVATEAFF.

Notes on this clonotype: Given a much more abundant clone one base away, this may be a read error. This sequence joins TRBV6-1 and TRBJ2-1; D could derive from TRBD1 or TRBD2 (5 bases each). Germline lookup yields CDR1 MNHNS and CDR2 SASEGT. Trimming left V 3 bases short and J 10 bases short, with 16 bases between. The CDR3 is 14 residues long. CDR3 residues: CASSENRDVREQFF. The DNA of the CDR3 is TGTGCCAGCAGTGAGAATCGGGACGTTCGGGAGCAGTTCTTC.

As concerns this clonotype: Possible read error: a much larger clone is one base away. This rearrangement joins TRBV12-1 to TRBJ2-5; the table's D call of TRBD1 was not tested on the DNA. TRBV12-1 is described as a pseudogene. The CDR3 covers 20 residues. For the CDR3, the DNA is TGTGCCAGCAGCTTTGCAAAAGGTGGCAGGGAGAACGGGGACGCCGGGGAGCAGTACTTC. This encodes CASSFAKGGRENGDAGEQYF.

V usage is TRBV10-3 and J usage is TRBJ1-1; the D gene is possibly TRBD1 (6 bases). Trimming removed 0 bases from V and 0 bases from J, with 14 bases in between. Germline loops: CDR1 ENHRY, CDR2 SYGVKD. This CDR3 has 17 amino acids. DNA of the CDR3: TGTGCCATCAGTGAGTCTTGGGGGCTGAACATGAACACTGAAGCTTTCTTT. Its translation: CAISESWGLNMNTEAFF.

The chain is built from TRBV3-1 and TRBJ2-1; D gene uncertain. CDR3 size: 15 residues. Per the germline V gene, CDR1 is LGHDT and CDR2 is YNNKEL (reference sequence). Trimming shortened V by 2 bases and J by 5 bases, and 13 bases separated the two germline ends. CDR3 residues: CASSQFVHGNNEQFF. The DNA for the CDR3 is TGTGCCAGCAGCCAATTCGTTCACGGTAACAATGAGCAGTTCTTC.

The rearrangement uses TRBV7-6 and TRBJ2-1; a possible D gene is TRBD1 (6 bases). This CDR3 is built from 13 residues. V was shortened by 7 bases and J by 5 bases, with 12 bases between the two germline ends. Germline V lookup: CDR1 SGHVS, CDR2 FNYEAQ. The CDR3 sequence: CASTTNRDNEQFF. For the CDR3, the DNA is TGTGCCAGCACCACCAACAGGGACAATGAGCAGTTCTTC.

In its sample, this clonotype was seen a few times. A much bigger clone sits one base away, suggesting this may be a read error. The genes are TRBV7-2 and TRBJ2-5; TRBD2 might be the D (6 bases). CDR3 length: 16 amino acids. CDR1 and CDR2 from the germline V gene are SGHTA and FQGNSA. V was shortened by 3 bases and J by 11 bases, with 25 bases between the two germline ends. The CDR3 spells CASSLGLGGGYNEQYF. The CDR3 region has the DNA TGTGCCAGCAGCTTGGGTCTGGGGGGAGGATACAATGAGCAGTACTTC.

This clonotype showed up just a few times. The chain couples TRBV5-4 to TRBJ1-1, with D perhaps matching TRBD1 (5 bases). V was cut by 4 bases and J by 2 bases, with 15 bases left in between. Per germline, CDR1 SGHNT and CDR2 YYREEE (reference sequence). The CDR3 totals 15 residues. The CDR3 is CASSRILQGNTEAFF. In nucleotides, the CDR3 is TGTGCCAGCAGCCGAATTCTTCAGGGTAACACTGAAGCTTTCTTT.